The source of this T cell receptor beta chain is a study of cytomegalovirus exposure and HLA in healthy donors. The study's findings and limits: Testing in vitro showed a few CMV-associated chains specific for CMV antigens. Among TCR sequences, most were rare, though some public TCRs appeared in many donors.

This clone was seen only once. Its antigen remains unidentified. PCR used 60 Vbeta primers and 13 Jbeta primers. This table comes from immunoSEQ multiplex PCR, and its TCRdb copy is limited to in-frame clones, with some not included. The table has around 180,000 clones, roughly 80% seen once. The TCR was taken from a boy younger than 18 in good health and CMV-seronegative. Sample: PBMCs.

CDR3 DNA: TGCGCCACCCGACAGGGCCCAACTAATGAAAAACTGTTTTTT. Translating it yields CATRQGPTNEKLFF. The rearrangement links TRBV5-1 to TRBJ1-4, with 7 bases identical to TRBD1. The CDR3 contains 14 residues. Per the germline V gene, CDR1 is SGHRS and CDR2 is YFSETQ. J gave up 0 bases and V 9 bases, and 5 bases lay outside the gene matches.